A selection of T cell receptor beta chains follows, all from one sample in a study of human versus mouse CDR3 diversity and MHC coevolution. Method: immunoSEQ multiplex PCR; TCRdb's copy keeps in-frame clones and lacks some. In the table there are fewer than 80,000 clones, 85% to 95% of which are singletons. Sequencing was done on a sample of naive CD4+ T cells from blood. The receptors originated from a person aged 30 to 69 in good health. Each CDR3 is given with its conserved first and last residue. The order of the fields is J gene, D gene, clone size, V gene, CDR3 protein, CDR3 DNA. The D gene is left open where the match is weak. Expanded clones get a size class; other rows say once, few or many, or leave the size out.

J gene: TRBJ1-5; D gene: .; clone size: .; V gene: TRBV19; CDR3 protein: CASSPGGGRAEKLQHF; CDR3 DNA: TGTGCCAGTAGCCCCGGGGGGGGTCGCGCGGAGAAGCTCCAGCATTTT
J gene: TRBJ2-5; D gene: TRBD1; clone size: .; V gene: TRBV18; CDR3 protein: CASQRDRLQETQYF; CDR3 DNA: TGTGCCAGCCAACGGGACAGGCTGCAAGAGACCCAGTACTTC
J gene: TRBJ2-5; D gene: TRBD1; clone size: .; V gene: TRBV7-7; CDR3 protein: CASSTGQGQETQYF; CDR3 DNA: TGTGCCAGCAGCACGGGACAGGGACAAGAGACCCAGTACTTC
J gene: TRBJ2-2; D gene: TRBD1; clone size: .; V gene: TRBV5-6; CDR3 protein: CASSATGGTGELFF; CDR3 DNA: TGTGCCAGCAGCGCGACAGGGGGCACCGGGGAGCTGTTTTTT
J gene: TRBJ2-2; D gene: .; clone size: .; V gene: TRBV29-1; CDR3 protein: CSVEQSRGYTGELFF; CDR3 DNA: TGCAGCGTTGAACAGTCCCGCGGATACACCGGGGAGCTGTTTTTT
J gene: TRBJ1-2; D gene: TRBD1; clone size: .; V gene: TRBV5-4; CDR3 protein: CASSLRDRGFYGYTF; CDR3 DNA: TGTGCCAGCAGCCTGCGCGACAGGGGGTTCTATGGCTACACCTTC
J gene: TRBJ2-1; D gene: .; clone size: .; V gene: TRBV28; CDR3 protein: CASQAGSSYNEQFF; CDR3 DNA: TGTGCCAGCCAGGCGGGGAGCTCCTACAATGAGCAGTTCTTC
J gene: TRBJ1-2; D gene: TRBD1; clone size: .; V gene: TRBV18; CDR3 protein: CASSPTDRDVYGYTF; CDR3 DNA: TGTGCCAGCTCACCGACGGACAGGGACGTTTATGGCTACACCTTC
J gene: TRBJ2-2; D gene: TRBD1; clone size: .; V gene: TRBV5-1; CDR3 protein: CASSWGTGGTGELFF; CDR3 DNA: TGCGCCAGCAGCTGGGGGACAGGGGGTACCGGGGAGCTGTTTTTT
J gene: TRBJ1-2; D gene: TRBD1; clone size: .; V gene: TRBV4-1; CDR3 protein: CASSHDRVGYTF; CDR3 DNA: TGCGCCAGCAGCCATGACAGGGTTGGCTACACCTTC
J gene: TRBJ2-1; D gene: .; clone size: .; V gene: TRBV5-1; CDR3 protein: CASSLVGRVANEQFF; CDR3 DNA: TGCGCCAGCAGCTTGGTGGGCAGGGTGGCCAATGAGCAGTTCTTC
J gene: TRBJ2-7; D gene: .; clone size: .; V gene: TRBV7-8; CDR3 protein: CASWGGGEQYF; CDR3 DNA: TGTGCCAGCTGGGGAGGAGGGGAGCAGTACTTC
J gene: TRBJ2-1; D gene: TRBD2; clone size: .; V gene: TRBV30; CDR3 protein: CAWSVGTSANNEQFF; CDR3 DNA: TGTGCCTGGAGTGTCGGTACTAGCGCCAACAATGAGCAGTTCTTC
J gene: TRBJ2-1; D gene: .; clone size: .; V gene: TRBV10-1; CDR3 protein: CASSDAGGYDEQFF; CDR3 DNA: TGCGCCAGCAGTGACGCCGGGGGTTACGATGAGCAGTTCTTC
J gene: TRBJ1-3; D gene: TRBD1; clone size: .; V gene: TRBV10-3; CDR3 protein: CAISDPGGYAGNTIYF; CDR3 DNA: TGTGCCATCAGTGATCCAGGGGGCTATGCGGGAAACACCATATATTTT
J gene: TRBJ1-5; D gene: TRBD1; clone size: .; V gene: TRBV30; CDR3 protein: CAWSAGTADYSNQPQHF; CDR3 DNA: TGTGCCTGGAGTGCCGGGACAGCCGATTATAGCAATCAGCCCCAGCATTTT
J gene: TRBJ1-4; D gene: .; clone size: .; V gene: TRBV19; CDR3 protein: CASTPGGSTNEKLFF; CDR3 DNA: TGTGCCAGTACCCCGGGGGGTTCAACTAATGAAAAACTGTTTTTT
J gene: TRBJ2-7; D gene: TRBD2; clone size: .; V gene: TRBV7-2; CDR3 protein: CASSLEAGAPYEQYF; CDR3 DNA: TGTGCCAGCAGCTTAGAAGCGGGGGCCCCCTACGAGCAGTACTTC
J gene: TRBJ1-4; D gene: TRBD1; clone size: .; V gene: TRBV5-6; CDR3 protein: CASSHRQGVYEKLFF; CDR3 DNA: TGTGCCAGCAGCCACCGACAGGGAGTCTATGAAAAACTGTTTTTT
J gene: TRBJ2-1; D gene: .; clone size: .; V gene: TRBV6-1; CDR3 protein: CASSGRQSRLNEQFF; CDR3 DNA: TGTGCCAGCAGTGGGAGGCAGTCGAGGCTCAATGAGCAGTTCTTC
J gene: TRBJ2-3; D gene: .; clone size: once; V gene: TRBV30; CDR3 protein: CAWSGLTDTQYF; CDR3 DNA: TGTGCCTGGAGTGGACTCACAGATACGCAGTATTTT
J gene: TRBJ1-2; D gene: TRBD1; clone size: .; V gene: TRBV14; CDR3 protein: CASSQGQGRWRDGYTF; CDR3 DNA: TGTGCCAGCAGCCAGGGACAGGGGAGGTGGCGTGATGGCTACACCTTC
J gene: TRBJ2-2; D gene: TRBD2; clone size: once; V gene: TRBV19; CDR3 protein: CASSIEGTSGRAGSGELFF; CDR3 DNA: TGTGCCAGTAGTATAGAAGGCACTAGCGGGAGGGCCGGGAGCGGGGAGCTGTTTTTT
J gene: TRBJ2-7; D gene: TRBD1; clone size: .; V gene: TRBV19; CDR3 protein: CACQPGQGYGEQYF; CDR3 DNA: TGTGCCTGTCAGCCCGGACAGGGTTACGGCGAGCAGTACTTC
J gene: TRBJ2-5; D gene: .; clone size: .; V gene: TRBV6-6; CDR3 protein: CASSYNQASAQETQYF; CDR3 DNA: TGTGCCAGCAGTTACAATCAGGCTAGCGCACAAGAGACCCAGTACTTC
J gene: TRBJ2-5; D gene: TRBD2; clone size: once; V gene: TRBV10-3; CDR3 protein: CAISQLAGVETQYF; CDR3 DNA: TGTGCCATCAGTCAACTAGCGGGGGTAGAGACCCAGTACTTC
J gene: TRBJ2-7; D gene: .; clone size: .; V gene: TRBV27; CDR3 protein: CASSLSGQGSHEQYF; CDR3 DNA: TGTGCCAGCAGTTTATCGGGGCAGGGGAGTCACGAGCAGTACTTC
J gene: TRBJ2-3; D gene: TRBD2; clone size: .; V gene: TRBV7-2; CDR3 protein: CASSHFLAGGITDTQYF; CDR3 DNA: TGTGCCAGCAGCCATTTTCTAGCGGGAGGAATTACAGATACGCAGTATTTT
J gene: TRBJ2-1; D gene: TRBD2; clone size: .; V gene: TRBV5-1; CDR3 protein: CASSLAGLAGESSYNEQFF; CDR3 DNA: TGCGCCAGCAGCTTGGCTGGGCTAGCGGGGGAGAGCTCCTACAATGAGCAGTTCTTC
J gene: TRBJ1-4; D gene: TRBD1; clone size: .; V gene: TRBV5-1; CDR3 protein: CASTDRGLGVEKLFF; CDR3 DNA: TGCGCCAGCACGGACAGGGGGTTGGGGGTAGAAAAACTGTTTTTT
J gene: TRBJ1-1; D gene: TRBD1; clone size: .; V gene: TRBV28; CDR3 protein: CASSLGQVWAEAFF; CDR3 DNA: TGTGCCAGCAGTCTTGGACAGGTGTGGGCTGAAGCTTTCTTT
J gene: TRBJ2-7; D gene: .; clone size: .; V gene: TRBV5-1; CDR3 protein: CASSLVGLYYEQYF; CDR3 DNA: TGCGCCAGCAGCTTGGTGGGGCTATACTACGAGCAGTACTTC
J gene: TRBJ1-6; D gene: TRBD1; clone size: .; V gene: TRBV30; CDR3 protein: CAWSFRDRGNNSPLHF; CDR3 DNA: TGTGCCTGGAGTTTCCGGGACAGGGGAAATAATTCACCCCTCCACTTT
J gene: TRBJ1-3; D gene: TRBD1; clone size: few; V gene: TRBV4-1; CDR3 protein: CASSQEDWGTGFGGNTIYF; CDR3 DNA: TGCGCCAGCAGCCAAGAGGACTGGGGGACAGGGTTTGGGGGAAACACCATATATTTT
J gene: TRBJ1-4; D gene: .; clone size: .; V gene: TRBV7-8; CDR3 protein: CASSLAGVATNEKLFF; CDR3 DNA: TGTGCCAGCAGCTTAGCCGGGGTAGCAACTAATGAAAAACTGTTTTTT